At least ten counts were recorded for the clone carrying this T cell receptor (beta chain). The recovered donors of Cohort 3 showed two negative PCRs, clearance, or symptom resolution. The data belong to a study of blood T cell repertoires in COVID-19. Study details: The United States, Italy and Spain were the sources of the acute and convalescent COVID-19 samples. Nucleic acid was either cDNA or gDNA, and it came from T cells, B-cell-depleted T cells, or PBMCs.

Per the germline V gene, CDR1 is LNHDA and CDR2 is SQIVND (reference sequence). Trimming cost V 4 bases and J 5 bases, with 8 bases left between them. The CDR3 consists of 12 residues. Assay: immunoSEQ multiplex PCR; the TCRdb copy retains only in-frame clones and omits some. The sample has more than 250,000 clones, approximately 83% seen once. The chain carries TRBV19 and TRBJ1-1; D unclear. This TCR was sampled from a man younger than 45 who had recovered from COVID-19. Sequencing was done on a sample of PBMCs or T cells enriched from blood (not recorded which). The CDR3: CASSRIQTEAFF. The CDR3 bases are TGTGCCAGTAGTAGGATACAGACTGAAGCTTTCTTT.